This section outlines one T cell receptor (beta chain) sequence together with its context. Its antigen remains unidentified. No quality values exist for individual bases; no much larger clone is one base distant. This record belongs to a study of T cell responses to AZD1222 COVID-19 vaccine (dated by TCRdb to about 2021). For the study in its entirety: AZD1222 recipients with second doses at about 4 weeks or about 12 weeks were pooled, because spike-specific TCR depth and breadth did not differ between schedules. Trial participants were enrolled into age subgroups of 18-55, 56-69 and 70-plus years, which contained approximately 150, 28 and 58 TCR-sequenced participants, respectively. A total of 230 to 250 trial participants underwent TCR sequencing, of whom some 210 received two doses of AZD1222 and about 26 received two doses of the MenACWY control vaccine. Summary of the overall study and its limitations: Conclusions about previously exposed vaccinees are limited because only a handful of AZD1222 recipients were SARS-CoV-2 seropositive at baseline. In the small 56-69-year group, the increase in depth fell short of significance, most likely because of low power. CD4 TCRs associated with the vaccine covered the entire spike protein, and the dominant responses were in regions 160-218 and 743-854. Because no day 14 peak-response samples were available, the repertoires could be characterized only after the peak T cell response. After two AZD1222 doses, both the breadth and the depth of spike-specific TCRs were significantly higher than at day 0 and than in MenACWY recipients. Nearly half of unique spike-specific TCRs reportedly recognized epitopes outside regions mutated in the B.1.351 and B.1.1.7 variants. Participants were mostly white British, with more females than males. The authors suggested clonal diversity may have been underestimated.

What the time point label conveys for this sample: baseline before first vaccination. Vaccinee samples were obtained from the UK trials COV001 and COV002, which included a single-blind randomized controlled phase 2/3 trial of AZD1222 (ChAdOx1 nCoV-19) in healthy adults. For TCRbeta chain sequencing, PBMC samples were collected from trial participants at day 0 and at day 28 after the second dose. Its CDR3 holds 19 amino acids, cysteine through phenylalanine. Only the CDR3 DNA stays, 57 bases, in frame from base 1. V ends up 3 bases short and J 4 bases short, with an unmatched junction base count of 15. CDR1 and CDR2, per the germline V gene, are SGHRS and YFSETQ. The CDR3 regions of human TCRbeta chains were analyzed by immunosequencing. Under the source paper's analysis protocol: Repertoire TCRs were matched against a reference library of SARS-CoV-2-specific TCRs generated with the MIRA antigen-specificity platform. Breadth was defined as the fraction of unique TCRs that were SARS-CoV-2-associated, and depth was defined as the fraction of total T cells that were SARS-CoV-2-associated. Using the MIRA data, each spike-specific TCR was assigned both to the spike region to which the TCR was reactive and to a CD4 or CD8 class. Log10-transformed breadth and depth values were compared by one-way ANOVA with Sidak's multiple comparisons tests. This is the immuneACCESS table as TCRdb keeps it, with only in-frame sequences that have V and J called. A part of the clones is gone; compared with another copy, unresolved V genes explain less than half, and the rest is unexplained. The D gene and trimming were derived from the DNA, and the V and J assignments and clone size from that table. The sample contains approximately 190,000 clones, more than 75% of them found a single time. The top ten constitute 0.75% to 1% of the sample.

Sequenced material: peripheral blood, taken on day 0 of AZD1222 vaccination. The chain couples TRBV5-1 to TRBJ2-5; 13 nucleotides in the junction match TRBD2. This sequence was found in an adult in good health. The CDR3 region reads CASSSLGTSGVGFGETQYF. The nucleotide sequence is given as TGCGCCAGCAGCTCACTGGGGACTAGCGGGGTAGGTTTTGGAGAGACCCAGTACTTC.